Sequencing of this TCR beta chain was carried out in a study of CD8 T cells in Susac syndrome (dated by TCRdb to about 2019). Context from the whole study: Repertoire sequencing was used to test whether CD8+ T cell activation and differentiation in Susac syndrome was antigen driven. CD8+ T cell repertoire clonality was compared between 12 healthy donors, roughly 14 Susac syndrome patients and roughly 15 multiple sclerosis patients.

Summary of the overall study and its limitations: The TCR sequencing and HLA analysis was acknowledged to have included a relatively small number of individuals.

Peripheral blood CD8+ and CD4+ T cells from healthy donors, Susac syndrome patients and multiple sclerosis patients were profiled by high-throughput TCR beta sequencing. The multiple sclerosis controls were treatment-naive patients who had stable or active relapsing-remitting disease and met the revised McDonald criteria. Bulk CD8+ and CD4+ T cells were purified magnetically by negative isolation, whereas CD8+ TEMRA cells were enriched by FACS. Blood was drawn into EDTA tubes, processed within 24 hours, and PBMCs were isolated by density gradient centrifugation. PBMCs destined for TCR sequencing were cryopreserved in liquid nitrogen and later thawed in a 37 °C water bath. The sorted or isolated CD4+, CD8+ and CD8+ TEMRA cells reached a purity of at least 90%. As concerns this clonotype: No antigen is known for it. One base away there is no much larger clone; base qualities are not given.

RNA was extracted with the RNeasy kit and roughly 0.5 to 1 ug was reverse transcribed using random hexamers. TCR beta CDR3 regions were amplified with the immunoSEQ multiplex PCR assay covering 54 Vbeta and 13 Jbeta segments. PCR amplification bias was corrected using a synthetic template baseline for primer optimization and computational correction. On the study's bioinformatics: Reads were annotated to V, D and J genes per IMGT and analyzed with immunoSEQ Analyzer, keeping only productive sequences. To calculate clonality, Shannon entropy was normalized by log2 of the number of productive unique sequences and then subtracted from one. For each patient and control, public and private clones were evaluated among the 100 most prevalent clones. Clones were defined as Susac-specific when absent from the healthy and MS cohorts, from over a thousand published viral clones and from other ImmuneACCESS disease sequences. The raw public data were reprocessed by TCRdb itself: fastp quality trimming at Q25, MiXCR clonotype calling, in-frame beta chains only. Duplicate CDR3 protein sequences are folded into a single record with the most common DNA and genes. For this entry, the V and J calls and clone size follow TCRdb and not the study's own pipeline. This sample is represented by a few hundred thousand distinct CDR3 sequences; about 90% of them were singletons. Roughly 0.13% of the sample lies in the top ten.

Via the germline V gene, CDR1 is LGHNA and CDR2 YSLEER. Its CDR3 holds 20 amino acids, cysteine through phenylalanine. The entry retains the CDR3 DNA only, 60 bases that are in frame from base 1. At the junction V is shortened by 0 bases and J by 5 bases; bases outside the gene matches: 19. Sequencing input: CD8+ T cells from PBMCs. The rearranged segments are TRBV4-3 and TRBJ2-1; 7 central bases correspond to TRBD2. The clonotype originates from a human donor with multiple sclerosis. The DNA is as follows: TGCGCCAGCAGCCAAGATACGTTCCCTTACTTAGCGGGTCGTAACAATGAGCAGTTCTTC. Its product reads: CASSQDTFPYLAGRNNEQFF.